This T cell receptor beta chain was recovered during a study of blood T cells in healthy people across ages. About this clonotype: Its antigen is not identified.

Findings of the study overall: With age, beta diversity per million T cells declined roughly linearly, significantly by about 40. Whereas aged donors had fewer naive CD4+ cells, long-lived donors had more of them and higher diversity.

The second PCR ran roughly 7 to 12 cycles with a sample-barcoded 5' primer and J-beta primers. TCRdb called the 5' RACE reads again in MiXCR, with one record for every CDR3 protein. Of almost 550,000 distinct CDR3 sequences listed, around 24% were seen once; the top ten hold 7.5% to 9%. This CDR3 comprises 14 residues. Germline V gives CDR1 SGHDN, CDR2 FVKESK. V gave up 0 bases and J gave up 8 bases, with 11 bases separating them. Separately, the same data were catalogued under a study of T cells of mothers and their children.

This clonotype was sampled from a boy younger than 18 in good health. The V and J genes are TRBV14 and TRBJ2-1; no definite D call. The sample taken for sequencing was blood. The CDR3 is CASSQDVLKDEQFF. Here the CDR3 DNA reads TGTGCCAGCAGCCAAGATGTGTTGAAGGATGAGCAGTTCTTC. The variable domain in full, with the rest retrieved from reference TRBV14 and TRBJ2-1, is EAGVTQFPSHSVIEKGQTVTLRCDPISGHDNLYWYRRVMGKEIKFLLHFVKESKQDESGMPNNRFLAERTGGTYSTLKVQPAELEDSGVYFCASSQDVLKDEQFFGPGTRLTVL.